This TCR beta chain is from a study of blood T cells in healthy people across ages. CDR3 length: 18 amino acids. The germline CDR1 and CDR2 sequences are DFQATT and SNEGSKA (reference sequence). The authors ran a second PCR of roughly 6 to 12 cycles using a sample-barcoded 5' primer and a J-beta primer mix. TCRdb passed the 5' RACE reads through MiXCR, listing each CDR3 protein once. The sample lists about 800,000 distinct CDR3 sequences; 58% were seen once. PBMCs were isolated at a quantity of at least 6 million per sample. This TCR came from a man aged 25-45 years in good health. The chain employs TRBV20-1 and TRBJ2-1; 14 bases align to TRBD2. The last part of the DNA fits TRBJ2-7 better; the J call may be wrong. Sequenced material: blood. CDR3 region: CSASANFQGLAGVNEQYF. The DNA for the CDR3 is TGCAGTGCTAGCGCCAACTTCCAGGGACTAGCGGGGGTCAATGAGCAGTACTTC.